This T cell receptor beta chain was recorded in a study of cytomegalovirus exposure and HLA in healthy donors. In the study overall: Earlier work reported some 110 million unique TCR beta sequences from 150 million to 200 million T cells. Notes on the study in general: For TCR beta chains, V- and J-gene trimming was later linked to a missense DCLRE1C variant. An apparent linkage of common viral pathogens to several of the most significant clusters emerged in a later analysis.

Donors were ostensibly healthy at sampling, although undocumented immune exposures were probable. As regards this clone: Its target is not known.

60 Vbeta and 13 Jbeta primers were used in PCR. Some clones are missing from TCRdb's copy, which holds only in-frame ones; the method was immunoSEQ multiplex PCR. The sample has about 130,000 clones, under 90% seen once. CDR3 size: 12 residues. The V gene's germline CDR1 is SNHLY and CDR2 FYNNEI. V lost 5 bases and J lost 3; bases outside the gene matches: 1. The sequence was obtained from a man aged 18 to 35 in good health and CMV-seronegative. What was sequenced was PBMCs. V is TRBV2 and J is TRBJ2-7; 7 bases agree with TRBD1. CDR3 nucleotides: TGTGCCAGCAGTCGGGACAGCTACGAGCAGTACTTC. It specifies CASSRDSYEQYF.